The 14 T cell receptor beta chains reported below all come from one sample, sequenced in a study of blood T cell repertoires in COVID-19. Sequencing used immunoSEQ multiplex PCR; TCRdb keeps in-frame clones, though not all of them. The sample carries more than 300,000 clones, 85% to 90% recorded once. Sequencing was performed on PBMCs or T cells enriched from blood (not recorded which). Receptors were obtained from a woman in her 30s who had recovered from COVID-19.

This clone turned up a few times. The chain has TRBV29-1 and TRBJ1-1; D unclear. The CDR3 is 12 amino acids. Germline V gene lookup returns CDR1 SQVTM and CDR2 ANQGSEA. V lost 0 bases to trimming and J lost 8 bases, with 10 bases between them. This CDR3 reads CSVEDRTVEAFF. The DNA of the CDR3 is TGCAGCGTTGAAGACAGAACAGTGGAAGCTTTCTTT.

V usage is TRBV12-5 and J usage is TRBJ1-6; D not certain. The CDR3 spans 19 residues. The V gene lost 6 bases and the J gene lost 0 bases, with 21 bases spanning the gap. Germline V gene lookup returns CDR1 LGHNT and CDR2 FRNRAP. This CDR3 is CASGPPPPTVSSYNSPLHF. CDR3 bases: TGTGCTAGTGGGCCTCCCCCCCCCACCGTGAGCTCCTATAATTCACCCCTCCACTTT. Full variable domain (remainder filled in from reference TRBV12-5 and TRBJ1-6): DARVTQTPRHKVTEMGQEVTMRCQPILGHNTVFWYRQTMMQGLELLAYFRNRAPLDDSGMPKDRFSAEMPDATLATLKIQPSEPRDSAVYFCASGPPPPTVSSYNSPLHFGNGTRLTVT.

The sample holds a few counts of this clone. The genes are TRBV2 and TRBJ2-2; no firm D call. The CDR3 covers 15 residues. V lost 6 bases to trimming and J lost 5 bases, with 16 bases between them. CDR1 and CDR2 (germline): SNHLY, FYNNEI. The CDR3 nucleotides are TGTGCCAGCAGACCCCAATCGGTGCGGACCGGGGAGCTGTTTTTT. It translates to CASRPQSVRTGELFF.

The V and J genes are TRBV4-1 and TRBJ2-1; the D gene is possibly TRBD1 (5 bases). V lost 1 base and J 5 bases, leaving 15 bases between the germline ends. Germline values: CDR1 MGHRA, CDR2 YSYEKL. This CDR3 has 16 amino acids. Here the CDR3 reads CASSQATGANHNEQFF. Written as DNA, the CDR3 is TGCGCCAGCAGCCAAGCAACTGGGGCCAACCACAATGAGCAGTTCTTC.

The chain couples TRBV19 to TRBJ1-6, with 8 bases identical to TRBD1. J was trimmed by 6 bases and V by 4 bases; bases with no gene match: 11. Per the germline V gene, CDR1 is LNHDA and CDR2 is SQIVND (reference sequence). The CDR3 length is 17 residues. The chain's CDR3 is CASSRTSETGANSPLHF. The CDR3 DNA sequence: TGTGCCAGTAGTAGAACCTCTGAGACAGGGGCTAATTCACCCCTCCACTTT. Filled out from reference TRBV19 and TRBJ1-6, the complete variable domain reads DGGITQSPKYLFRKEGQNVTLSCEQNLNHDAMYWYRQDPGQGLRLIYYSQIVNDFQKGDIAEGYSVSREKKESFPLTVTSAQKNPTAFYLCASSRTSETGANSPLHFGNGTRLTVT.

This clone was counted a single time. The rearrangement links TRBV4-1 to TRBJ2-2, with D hard to call. V lost 2 bases, J lost 3 bases, and 19 bases lay in between. The CDR3 is made up of 18 amino acids. Per the germline V gene, CDR1 is MGHRA and CDR2 is YSYEKL. The CDR3 DNA reads TGCGCCAGCAGCCAATTTTCATTTGTTACAGTGTACACCGGGGAGCTGTTTTTT. Amino acid sequence: CASSQFSFVTVYTGELFF.

The chain recombines TRBV18 with TRBJ2-4; possibly TRBD2 for D (5 bases). Germline V gene data show CDR1 as KGHSH and CDR2 as LQKENI. CDR3 length: 13 residues. With 0 bases removed from V and 12 bases from J, the gap between germline ends came to 12 bases. CDR3: CASSPPGGLGQYF. For the CDR3, the DNA is TGTGCCAGCTCACCACCCGGCGGGCTGGGTCAGTACTTC.

V gene TRBV29-1 combines with J gene TRBJ2-6; D unclear. V was cut by 2 bases and J by 2 bases, with 4 bases left in between. The CDR3 is 13 residues long. Germline CDR1 SQVTM, CDR2 ANQGSEA. The CDR3 is CSVEITGANVLTF. The CDR3 DNA sequence: TGCAGCGTTGAAATCACTGGGGCCAACGTCCTGACTTTC.

The V call is TRBV11-2, the J call TRBJ2-7; D perhaps matches TRBD1 (6 bases). Germline V gene data show CDR1 as SGHAT and CDR2 as FQNNGV. The CDR3 has 15 residues. V lost 6 bases and J 6 bases, leaving 21 bases between the germline ends. In nucleotides, the CDR3 is TGTGCCAGCAGATCGAGCCATGGGGGCCTCTCCGAGCAGTACTTC. Its protein is CASRSSHGGLSEQYF.

The gene calls are TRBV6-2 or TRBV6-3 and TRBJ1-3, with 8 bases aligning to TRBD1. CDR1 is MNHEY and CDR2 is SVGEGT in the germline V gene. The CDR3 has 16 amino acids. J lost 4 bases, V lost 4 bases, and 9 bases had no gene match. This CDR3 is CASSSDSGTGGNTIYF. The CDR3, as DNA: TGTGCCAGCAGTTCCGATTCCGGGACAGGAGGAAACACCATATATTTT.

The CDR3 reads CSVLGGAGGYTF. The DNA of the CDR3 is TGCAGCGTTCTAGGGGGGGCTGGTGGCTACACCTTC. The chain links TRBV29-1 to TRBJ1-2; a possible D gene is TRBD1 (6 bases). Trimming took off 5 bases at V and 7 bases at J, with 14 bases between the two ends. CDR1 is SQVTM, CDR2 ANQGSEA, per germline. CDR3 length: 12 residues.

The chain combines TRBV6-1 with TRBJ1-2; 9 bases are shared with TRBD1. The V gene's germline CDR1 is MNHNS and CDR2 SASEGT. Germline trimming cut 2 bases from V and 3 bases from J; bases unmatched to any gene: 10. The CDR3 sequence is 17 residues long. As DNA, the CDR3 is TGTGCCAGCAGTGAATTATGGGACAGGGTGAACCACTATGGCTACACCTTC. Residues: CASSELWDRVNHYGYTF.

The chain couples TRBV10-3 to TRBJ2-2; TRBD2 agrees at 7 bases. Germline CDR1 ENHRY, CDR2 SYGVKD. The V gene end was trimmed by 2 bases and the J gene end by 6 bases; junction bases not matched to a gene: 3. The CDR3 is 14 amino acids. The CDR3 bases are TGTGCCATCAGTGAGCGGGAGGTCGCCGGGGAGCTGTTTTTT. Its translation is CAISEREVAGELFF.

The rearrangement links TRBV20-1 to TRBJ2-4; D remains ambiguous. Germline V gene data show CDR1 as DFQATT and CDR2 as SNEGSKA (reference sequence). This CDR3 has 10 residues. Trimming left V 6 bases short and J 3 bases short, with 3 bases between. In DNA form, the CDR3 reads TGCAGTGCCAGCAAAAACATTCAGTACTTC. Its protein is CSASKNIQYF.